This entry lists 17 T cell receptor beta chains sequenced from one sample in a study of control samples from healthy donors and cancer patients. The repertoire was sequenced with immunoSEQ multiplex PCR; TCRdb's copy has only in-frame clones and lacks some. The sample includes about 94,000 clones, about nine tenths of them seen just once. Sequenced: blood. All receptors come from a woman between 18 and 29 years old in good health.

The rearrangement joins TRBV11-2 to TRBJ1-1; D call uncertain. The CDR3 is 13 amino acids. V gave up 1 base and J gave up 0 bases, with 3 bases separating them. Germline V gene sequence: CDR1 SGHAT, CDR2 FQNNGV. The chain's CDR3 is CASSLGVNTEAFF. The CDR3 DNA sequence: TGTGCCAGCAGCTTAGGGGTGAACACTGAAGCTTTCTTT.

The chain recombines TRBV27 with TRBJ2-1; 11 nucleotides match TRBD2. The CDR3 spans 15 residues. J gave up 6 bases and V 3 bases, and 4 bases lay outside the gene matches. Germline V gene data show CDR1 as MNHEY and CDR2 as SMNVEV (reference sequence). The CDR3 coding sequence is TGTGCCAGCAGTTTCGGGACTAGCGGTTCCAATGAGCAGTTCTTC. Translation gives CASSFGTSGSNEQFF.

This clone was recorded a few times. This chain uses TRBV27 with TRBJ1-6, with 8 bases lining up with TRBD1. CDR3 length: 13 residues. Germline V gene sequence: CDR1 MNHEY, CDR2 SMNVEV (reference sequence). J lost 10 bases, V lost 6 bases, and 5 bases had no gene match. The CDR3: CASSPDRGSPLHF. CDR3 in DNA: TGTGCCAGCAGCCCCGACAGGGGATCACCCCTCCACTTT.

This chain uses TRBV3-1 (or the pseudogene TRBV3-2) with TRBJ2-7; D gene ambiguous. Deletions cut 1 base from V and 10 bases from J, with 11 bases between. The CDR3 extends over 12 amino acids. Germline values: CDR1 LGHDT, CDR2 YNNKEL (reference sequence). CDR3 residues: CASSQVRDLQYF. In DNA, the CDR3 is TGTGCCAGCAGCCAAGTTCGAGATTTACAGTACTTC.

This chain uses TRBV19 with TRBJ1-3, with no clear D. The CDR3 totals 16 residues. Trimming stripped 6 bases from V and 1 base from J, with 16 bases between. The germline CDR1 and CDR2 sequences are LNHDA and SQIVND (reference sequence). The CDR3 region is CASSLPGLESGNTIYF. CDR3 coding DNA: TGTGCCAGTAGCCTGCCAGGTCTGGAATCTGGAAACACCATATATTTT.

V gene TRBV12-2 combines with J gene TRBJ2-3; the D call TRBD1 from the table was never checked on the DNA. TRBV12-2 is annotated as a pseudogene. This CDR3 contains 20 residues. CDR3 in amino acids: CATWLRDECGDRATTDTQYF. Written as DNA, the CDR3 is TGTGCAACCTGGCTTAGAGACGAGTGTGGGGACAGGGCTACCACAGATACGCAGTATTTT.

The sample holds one count of this clone. The chain couples TRBV19 to TRBJ1-2; D is possibly TRBD1 (5 bases). The CDR3 is 14 amino acids. With 3 bases removed from V and 7 bases from J, the gap between germline ends came to 15 bases. CDR1 LNHDA and CDR2 SQIVND come from the germline V gene (reference sequence). The CDR3 coding sequence is TGTGCCAGTAGTATGCGGGGCGGGAGGGTTGGCTACACCTTC. The encoded protein is CASSMRGGRVGYTF. Looking up the rest from reference TRBV19 and TRBJ1-2 gives the full variable domain: DGGITQSPKYLFRKEGQNVTLSCEQNLNHDAMYWYRQDPGQGLRLIYYSQIVNDFQKGDIAEGYSVSREKKESFPLTVTSAQKNPTAFYLCASSMRGGRVGYTFGSGTRLTVV.

The chain carries TRBV27 and TRBJ2-7; 8 bases are shared with TRBD1. There are 14 residues in the CDR3. The ends lost 6 bases at V and 4 bases at J; junction bases unmatched: 8. Germline CDR1 and CDR2: MNHEY and SMNVEV (reference sequence). CDR3 loop: CASRWTGTGYEQYF. The DNA for the CDR3 is TGTGCCAGCAGGTGGACAGGGACGGGATACGAGCAGTACTTC.

This chain connects TRBV7-2 to TRBJ2-3, with 10 nucleotides matching TRBD2. The CDR3 runs to 17 residues. The germline V gene encodes CDR1 SGHTA and CDR2 FQGNSA. Trimming removed 7 bases from V and 6 bases from J; junction bases left unmatched: 16. The CDR3 coding sequence is TGTGCCAGCAACTCAGAGAGCGGGGGGGCGATTGGGGATACGCAGTATTTT. It is translated as CASNSESGGAIGDTQYF.

V is TRBV3-1 (or the pseudogene TRBV3-2) and J is TRBJ2-1, with 8 nucleotides matching TRBD2. Unmatched junction bases numbered 8, after V lost 4 bases and J lost 3 bases. This CDR3 contains 16 residues. CDR1 is LGHDT, CDR2 YNNKEL, per germline (reference sequence). CDR3 in DNA: TGTGCCAGCAGCCCAGAGGTAGCGGGGTACTACAATGAGCAGTTCTTC. Protein product: CASSPEVAGYYNEQFF.

The chain uses TRBV3-1 (or the pseudogene TRBV3-2) and TRBJ2-7; D possibly corresponds to TRBD2 (5 bases). The CDR3 length is 14 residues. The V and J ends lost 3 bases and 3 bases respectively, with 12 bases between them. Germline V gene data show CDR1 as LGHDT and CDR2 as YNNKEL (reference sequence). The CDR3 bases are TGTGCCAGCAGCCACGGAGGTCCGCTCTACGAGCAGTACTTC. It translates to CASSHGGPLYEQYF.

The chain links TRBV10-1 to TRBJ1-5; no firm D call. The germline V gene has CDR1 WNHNN and CDR2 SYGVQD (reference sequence). The CDR3 consists of 18 residues. V was cut by 7 bases and J by 0 bases, with 22 bases left in between. CDR3: CASTLLIRGSHSNQPQHF. Written as DNA, the CDR3 is TGCGCCAGCACTCTATTAATTCGAGGATCACATAGCAATCAGCCCCAGCATTTT.

This chain uses TRBV5-1 with TRBJ1-1; TRBD1 might be the D (5 bases). The V end lost 3 bases, the J end lost 1 base, and 13 bases lay between the germline ends. CDR3 length equals 15 residues. Looked up from germline, CDR1 is SGHRS and CDR2 is YFSETQ. The CDR3 region has the DNA TGCGCCAGCAGCTCCGACCTCCAGGGGAACACTGAAGCTTTCTTT. This gives the protein CASSSDLQGNTEAFF. The full variable domain, its missing parts supplied by reference TRBV5-1 and TRBJ1-1, is KAGVTQTPRYLIKTRGQQVTLSCSPISGHRSVSWYQQTPGQGLQFLFEYFSETQRNKGNFPGRFSGRQFSNSRSEMNVSTLELGDSALYLCASSSDLQGNTEAFFGQGTRLTVV.

This clone was observed a single time. The chain combines TRBV7-9 with TRBJ2-7; unclear D gene. The CDR3 is made up of 14 amino acids. Germline CDR1 is SEHNR and CDR2 is FQNEAQ (reference sequence). The V and J ends lost 5 bases and 1 base respectively, with 12 bases between them. CDR3 coding DNA: TGTGCCAGCAGCCAAGACGGTATTTCCTACGAGCAGTACTTC. It encodes CASSQDGISYEQYF.

V and J are TRBV7-3 and TRBJ2-6; the D is unclear. CDR3 length: 19 amino acids. Germline-derived CDR1 and CDR2 are SGHTA and FQGTGA. Trimming cost V 2 bases and J 1 base, with 18 bases left between them. The CDR3 sequence is CASSLQQMSLVSGANVLTF. The CDR3 nucleotides are TGTGCCAGCAGCTTACAACAGATGAGCTTAGTATCTGGGGCCAACGTCCTGACTTTC.

In DNA, the CDR3 is TGTGCCAGCAGTCCAGGGTATTCCACTAATGAAAAACTGTTTTTT. Encoded protein: CASSPGYSTNEKLFF. The chain combines TRBV6-6 with TRBJ1-4, with D possibly TRBD1 on 5 matching bases. The CDR3 contains 15 residues. Germline V gene data show CDR1 as MNHNY and CDR2 as SVGAGI (reference sequence). The V end was cut by 5 bases, the J end by 2 bases, with 12 bases between.

This clone was observed a single time. The chain couples TRBV30 to TRBJ1-1; the match to TRBD1 covers 8 bases. Looked up from germline, CDR1 is GTSNPN and CDR2 is SVGIG (reference sequence). J lost 1 base, V lost 4 bases, and 17 bases had no gene match. The CDR3 covers 18 residues. The CDR3 protein is CAWTVYNRTGGPNTEAFF. In DNA form, the CDR3 reads TGTGCCTGGACAGTTTATAATAGAACAGGGGGGCCGAACACTGAAGCTTTCTTT.